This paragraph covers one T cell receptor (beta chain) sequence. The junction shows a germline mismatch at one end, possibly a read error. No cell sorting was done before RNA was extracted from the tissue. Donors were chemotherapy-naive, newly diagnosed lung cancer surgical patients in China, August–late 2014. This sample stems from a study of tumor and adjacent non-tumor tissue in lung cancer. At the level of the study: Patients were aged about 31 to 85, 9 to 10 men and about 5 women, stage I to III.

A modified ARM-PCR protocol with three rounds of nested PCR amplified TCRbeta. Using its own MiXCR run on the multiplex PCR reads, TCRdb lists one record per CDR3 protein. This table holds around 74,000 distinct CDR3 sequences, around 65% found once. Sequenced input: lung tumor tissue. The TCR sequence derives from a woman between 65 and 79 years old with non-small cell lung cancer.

This CDR3 reads CASSAPEGANSYNERFF. The CDR3 coding sequence is TGTGCCAGCAGTGCCCCGGAGGGGGCTAACTCCTACAATGAGCGGTTCTTC. The chain joins TRBV2 to TRBJ2-1; the D gene is possibly TRBD1 (7 bases). This CDR3 comprises 17 residues. Germline values: CDR1 SNHLY, CDR2 FYNNEI.